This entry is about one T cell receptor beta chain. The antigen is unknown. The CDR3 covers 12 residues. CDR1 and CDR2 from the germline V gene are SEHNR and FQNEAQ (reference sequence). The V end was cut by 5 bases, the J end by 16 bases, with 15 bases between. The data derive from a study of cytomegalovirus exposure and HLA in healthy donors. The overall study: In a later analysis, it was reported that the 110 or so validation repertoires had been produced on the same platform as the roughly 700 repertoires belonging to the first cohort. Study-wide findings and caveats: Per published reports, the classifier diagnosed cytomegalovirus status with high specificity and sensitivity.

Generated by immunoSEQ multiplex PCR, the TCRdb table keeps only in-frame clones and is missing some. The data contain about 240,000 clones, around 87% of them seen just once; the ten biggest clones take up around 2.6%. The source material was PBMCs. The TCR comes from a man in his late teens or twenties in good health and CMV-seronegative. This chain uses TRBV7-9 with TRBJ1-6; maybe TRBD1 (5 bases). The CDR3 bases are TGTGCCAGCAGCACCGGGACGGGGGAACTCCACTTT. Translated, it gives CASSTGTGELHF.